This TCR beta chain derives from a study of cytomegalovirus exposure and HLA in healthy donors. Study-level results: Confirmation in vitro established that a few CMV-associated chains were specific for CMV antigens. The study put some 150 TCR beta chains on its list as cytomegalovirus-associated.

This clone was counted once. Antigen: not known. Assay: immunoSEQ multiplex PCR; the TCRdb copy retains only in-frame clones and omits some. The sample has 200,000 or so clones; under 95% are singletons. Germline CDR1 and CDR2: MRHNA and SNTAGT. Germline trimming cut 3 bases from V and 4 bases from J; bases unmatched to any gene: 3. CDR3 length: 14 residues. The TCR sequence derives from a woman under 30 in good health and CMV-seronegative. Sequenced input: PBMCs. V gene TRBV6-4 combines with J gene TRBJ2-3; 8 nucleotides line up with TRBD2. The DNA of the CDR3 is TGTGCCAGCAGTGAGGGACTAGACCCAGATACGCAGTATTTT. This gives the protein CASSEGLDPDTQYF.